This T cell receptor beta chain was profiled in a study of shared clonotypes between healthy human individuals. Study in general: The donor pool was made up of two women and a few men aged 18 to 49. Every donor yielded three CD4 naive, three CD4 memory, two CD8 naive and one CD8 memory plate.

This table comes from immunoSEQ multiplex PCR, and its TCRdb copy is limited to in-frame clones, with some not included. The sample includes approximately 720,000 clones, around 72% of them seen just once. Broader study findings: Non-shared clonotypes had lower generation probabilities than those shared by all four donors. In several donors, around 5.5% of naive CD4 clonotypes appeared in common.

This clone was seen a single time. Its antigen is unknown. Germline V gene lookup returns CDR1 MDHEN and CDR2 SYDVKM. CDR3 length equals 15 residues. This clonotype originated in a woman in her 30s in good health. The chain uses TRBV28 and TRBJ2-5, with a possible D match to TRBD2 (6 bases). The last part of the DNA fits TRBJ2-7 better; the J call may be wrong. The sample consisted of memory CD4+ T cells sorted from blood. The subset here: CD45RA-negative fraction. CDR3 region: CASSLYGGDSYEQYF. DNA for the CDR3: TGTGCCAGCAGTTTATACGGCGGGGACTCCTACGAGCAGTACTTC.